This is a list of T cell receptor beta chains from one sample in a study of control samples from healthy donors and cancer patients. Assay used: immunoSEQ multiplex PCR; TCRdb lists only in-frame clones, some missing. This sample has roughly 200,000 clones; 90% to 95% occur once, and the top ten carry more than 1.1%. The sample was blood. These TCRs come from a man aged 18 to 30 in good health. CDR3s include the opening cysteine and the closing phenylalanine or tryptophan. Each record gives: clone size, D gene, J gene, V gene, CDR3 protein, CDR3 DNA. The D gene is left open where the match is weak. A row's size may be missing; if present it is once, few, many or a size class.

size: NA; D: NA; J: TRBJ2-5; V: TRBV15; CDR3: CATSTGLGSSQETQYF; DNA: TGTGCCACCAGTACGGGACTGGGAAGTTCCCAAGAGACCCAGTACTTC
size: NA; D: NA; J: TRBJ2-5; V: TRBV18; CDR3: CASSPASGETQYF; DNA: TGTGCCAGCTCACCCGCCTCGGGGGAGACCCAGTACTTC
size: NA; D: TRBD1; J: TRBJ2-3; V: TRBV19; CDR3: CASNRGYTDTQYF; DNA: TGTGCCAGTAACAGGGGGTACACAGATACGCAGTATTTT
size: NA; D: NA; J: TRBJ2-4; V: TRBV19; CDR3: CATITGMRDIQYF; DNA: TGTGCCACTATAACAGGGATGCGGGACATTCAGTACTTC
size: once; D: TRBD1; J: TRBJ2-6; V: TRBV5-1; CDR3: CASRQGTGGANVLTF; DNA: TGCGCCAGCAGACAGGGGACGGGTGGGGCCAACGTCCTGACTTTC
size: NA; D: NA; J: TRBJ2-2; V: TRBV6-5; CDR3: CASSPYEGAGELFF; DNA: TGTGCCAGCAGTCCGTACGAGGGTGCCGGGGAGCTGTTTTTT
size: NA; D: NA; J: TRBJ2-7; V: TRBV20-1; CDR3: CSATRNYEQYF; DNA: TGCAGTGCTACCAGAAATTACGAGCAGTACTTC
size: NA; D: NA; J: TRBJ2-2; V: TRBV9; CDR3: CASSVVGSRRNTGELFF; DNA: TGTGCCAGCAGCGTAGTAGGGTCGAGACGGAACACCGGGGAGCTGTTTTTT
size: NA; D: NA; J: TRBJ2-7; V: TRBV14; CDR3: CASSQDQIGAEQYF; DNA: TGTGCCAGCAGCCAAGATCAAATAGGGGCCGAGCAGTACTTC
size: NA; D: NA; J: TRBJ1-5; V: TRBV2; CDR3: CASSLESGVSNQPQHF; DNA: TGTGCCAGCAGCCTAGAATCAGGGGTTAGCAATCAGCCCCAGCATTTT
size: once; D: TRBD1; J: TRBJ1-5; V: TRBV24-1; CDR3: CATSDRQGMGQPQHF; DNA: TGTGCCACCAGTGACCGACAGGGTATGGGACAGCCCCAGCATTTT
size: NA; D: NA; J: TRBJ2-5; V: TRBV9; CDR3: CASSSRGETQYF; DNA: TGTGCCAGCAGCAGCCGCGGGGAGACCCAGTACTTC
size: NA; D: NA; J: TRBJ1-5; V: TRBV12-5; CDR3: CASGLEEEQPQHF; DNA: TGTGCTAGTGGTTTGGAGGAGGAGCAGCCCCAGCATTTT
size: once; D: NA; J: TRBJ2-1; V: TRBV4-2; CDR3: CASSQDPSPYNEQFF; DNA: TGTGCCAGCAGCCAAGACCCCTCGCCCTACAATGAGCAGTTCTTC
size: NA; D: NA; J: TRBJ2-3; V: TRBV28; CDR3: CASSPNRGQEGDTQYF; DNA: TGTGCCAGCAGCCCCAACCGGGGCCAGGAAGGAGATACGCAGTATTTT
size: NA; D: TRBD1; J: TRBJ2-1; V: TRBV15; CDR3: CATSSLGQSYNEQFF; DNA: TGTGCCACCAGCAGTTTGGGACAGTCCTACAATGAGCAGTTCTTC
size: NA; D: NA; J: TRBJ1-2; V: TRBV5-1; CDR3: CASSPGAQYGYTF; DNA: TGCGCCAGCAGCCCAGGGGCCCAATATGGCTACACCTTC
size: NA; D: NA; J: TRBJ2-2; V: TRBV24-1; CDR3: CATSRSAGELFF; DNA: TGTGCCACCAGTAGGAGCGCCGGGGAGCTGTTTTTT
size: NA; D: TRBD1; J: TRBJ2-7; V: TRBV6-5; CDR3: CASSPVGTAPYEQYF; DNA: TGTGCCAGCTCCCCCGTCGGGACAGCTCCTTACGAGCAGTACTTC
size: NA; D: NA; J: TRBJ1-3; V: TRBV10-3; CDR3: CAISPNRDRSGNTIYF; DNA: TGTGCCATCAGTCCGAACAGGGACCGTTCTGGAAACACCATATATTTT
size: NA; D: TRBD1; J: TRBJ1-4; V: TRBV3-1/TRBV3-2; CDR3: CASTLKQGAAGTNEKLFF; DNA: TGTGCCAGCACGCTTAAACAGGGGGCGGCGGGGACTAATGAAAAACTGTTTTTT
size: NA; D: NA; J: TRBJ1-1; V: TRBV13; CDR3: CASSLGPVNTEAFF; DNA: TGTGCCAGCAGCTTAGGCCCCGTGAACACTGAAGCTTTCTTT
size: NA; D: TRBD1; J: TRBJ2-1; V: TRBV24-1; CDR3: CATSDLRAGGYNEQFF; DNA: TGTGCCACCAGTGATTTGAGGGCAGGGGGATACAATGAGCAGTTCTTC
size: NA; D: NA; J: TRBJ2-2; V: TRBV6-5; CDR3: CASSLIAAGELFF; DNA: TGTGCCAGCAGTCTAATAGCGGCCGGGGAGCTGTTTTTT
size: NA; D: NA; J: TRBJ1-5; V: TRBV6-6; CDR3: CASSSPPGDSNQPQHF; DNA: TGTGCCAGCAGTTCACCCCCTGGGGACAGCAATCAGCCCCAGCATTTT
size: NA; D: NA; J: TRBJ2-1; V: TRBV2; CDR3: CASLRDSLRNEQFF; DNA: TGTGCCAGCCTCCGGGACTCCCTGCGGAATGAGCAGTTCTTC
size: NA; D: NA; J: TRBJ2-1; V: TRBV10-2; CDR3: CASSELGGPATGEQFF; DNA: TGCGCCAGCAGTGAATTAGGGGGTCCAGCCACGGGTGAGCAGTTCTTC
size: NA; D: NA; J: TRBJ1-1; V: TRBV5-4; CDR3: CASSTRSEAFF; DNA: TGTGCCAGCAGCACTCGATCTGAAGCTTTCTTT
size: NA; D: NA; J: TRBJ2-4; V: TRBV28; CDR3: CASSLRLTKDKNIQYF; DNA: TGTGCCAGCAGTTTAAGGCTCACTAAGGACAAAAACATTCAGTACTTC
size: NA; D: NA; J: TRBJ2-2; V: TRBV27; CDR3: CASRLNRDTGELFF; DNA: TGTGCCAGCAGACTAAACAGGGACACCGGGGAGCTGTTTTTT
size: NA; D: NA; J: TRBJ1-5; V: TRBV7-9; CDR3: CASSLNGQAHQPQHF; DNA: TGTGCCAGCAGCTTAAACGGCCAGGCTCATCAGCCCCAGCATTTT
size: NA; D: NA; J: TRBJ1-2; V: TRBV6-5; CDR3: CASSPGGAGGYGYTF; DNA: TGTGCCAGCAGCCCCGGGGGCGCCGGAGGATATGGCTACACCTTC
size: NA; D: TRBD1; J: TRBJ1-1; V: TRBV5-4; CDR3: CASSLGGMTGYTEAFF; DNA: TGTGCCAGCAGCTTGGGTGGGATGACAGGGTACACTGAAGCTTTCTTT
size: NA; D: NA; J: TRBJ1-1; V: TRBV29-1; CDR3: CSVGEGEAFF; DNA: TGCAGCGTTGGAGAGGGGGAAGCTTTCTTT
size: few; D: TRBD2; J: TRBJ2-7; V: TRBV19; CDR3: CASSIPLKGVWRGGPYEQYF; DNA: TGTGCCAGTAGTATACCTTTAAAAGGGGTTTGGCGGGGGGGCCCCTACGAGCAGTACTTC
size: NA; D: TRBD2; J: TRBJ2-2; V: TRBV7-9; CDR3: CASSLGLAGGQELFF; DNA: TGTGCCAGCAGCTTAGGACTAGCGGGGGGCCAGGAGCTGTTTTTT
size: NA; D: TRBD1; J: TRBJ1-5; V: TRBV10-3; CDR3: CAISGTTGGDGNQPQHF; DNA: TGTGCCATCAGTGGGACGACAGGGGGCGATGGCAATCAGCCCCAGCATTTT
size: NA; D: TRBD1; J: TRBJ2-7; V: TRBV27; CDR3: CASSLKGAGYEQYF; DNA: TGTGCCAGCAGTTTGAAGGGGGCAGGCTACGAGCAGTACTTC
size: NA; D: TRBD1; J: TRBJ1-4; V: TRBV5-1; CDR3: CASSLAPPNRGQGEKLFF; DNA: TGCGCCAGCAGCTTGGCACCTCCTAACAGGGGGCAAGGTGAAAAACTGTTTTTT
size: once; D: TRBD1; J: TRBJ2-2; V: TRBV19; CDR3: CASRGQANTGELFF; DNA: TGTGCCAGTAGGGGACAGGCGAACACCGGGGAGCTGTTTTTT
size: NA; D: NA; J: TRBJ1-2; V: TRBV9; CDR3: CASSEPARGGYTF; DNA: TGTGCCAGCAGCGAGCCTGCAAGGGGAGGCTACACCTTC
size: once; D: NA; J: TRBJ1-1; V: TRBV5-1; CDR3: CASSLARGRVDTEAFF; DNA: TGCGCCAGCAGCTTGGCTCGGGGGAGGGTTGACACTGAAGCTTTCTTT
size: once; D: NA; J: TRBJ2-7; V: TRBV27; CDR3: CASSMELGGYEQYF; DNA: TGTGCCAGCAGCATGGAGCTAGGGGGCTACGAGCAGTACTTC
size: NA; D: NA; J: TRBJ2-3; V: TRBV4-2; CDR3: CASSQEVMTDTQYF; DNA: TGTGCCAGCAGCCAAGAGGTTATGACAGATACGCAGTATTTT
size: NA; D: NA; J: TRBJ2-3; V: TRBV6-5; CDR3: CASGFGGTQYF; DNA: TGTGCCAGCGGATTCGGGGGTACGCAGTATTTT
size: NA; D: NA; J: TRBJ2-4; V: TRBV10-3; CDR3: CAISGSGPGGDIQYF; DNA: TGTGCCATCAGTGGATCAGGGCCCGGAGGTGACATTCAGTACTTC
size: once; D: NA; J: TRBJ1-1; V: TRBV9; CDR3: CASSVRLDNTEAFF; DNA: TGTGCCAGCAGCGTACGGTTGGATAACACTGAAGCTTTCTTT
size: NA; D: TRBD1; J: TRBJ2-2; V: TRBV7-9; CDR3: CASSLRQGAGTGELFF; DNA: TGTGCCAGCAGCTTACGGCAGGGGGCGGGCACCGGGGAGCTGTTTTTT
size: NA; D: TRBD1; J: TRBJ2-7; V: TRBV15; CDR3: CATSSSQGAEQYF; DNA: TGTGCCACCAGCTCCTCACAGGGGGCCGAGCAGTACTTC
size: NA; D: TRBD1; J: TRBJ2-3; V: TRBV9; CDR3: CASSSRGMDTQYF; DNA: TGTGCCAGCAGTTCCAGGGGGATGGATACGCAGTATTTT
size: NA; D: TRBD1; J: TRBJ1-1; V: TRBV10-3; CDR3: CAISEQETGGGTEAFF; DNA: TGTGCCATCAGTGAGCAGGAGACAGGGGGTGGGACTGAAGCTTTCTTT
size: once; D: TRBD1; J: TRBJ2-7; V: TRBV30; CDR3: CAWSTGGARNEQYF; DNA: TGTGCCTGGAGTACAGGGGGCGCACGAAACGAGCAGTACTTC